The entry below gives a single T cell receptor (beta chain) sequence along with its context. The data stem from a study of blood T cell repertoires in COVID-19. The wider study: Acute-phase and convalescent COVID-19 samples originated in the United States, Italy and Spain. The cDNA or gDNA used as material had been derived from T cells, B-cell-depleted T cells, or PBMCs.

As originally analysed: Quantification of nucleated cells was approximated via reference gene primer amplification. Produced via immunoSEQ multiplex PCR; TCRdb's table is partial and in-frame only. That table gives V, J and clone size, and the DNA gave D and trimming. The sample lists over 85,000 clones; around 79% were seen once. There are 14 residues in the CDR3. Germline-derived CDR1 and CDR2 are LGHDT and YNNKEL (reference sequence). Trimming removed 0 bases from V and 9 bases from J, with 11 bases in between. The receptor was isolated from a human donor in a cohort sampled during active COVID-19. The sequencing input was peripheral blood. The V gene is TRBV3-1 (or the pseudogene TRBV3-2), the J gene TRBJ2-2; a possible D gene is TRBD1 (5 bases). For the CDR3, the DNA is TGTGCCAGCAGCCAAGAATCCAGGGTCAGGGAGCTGTTTTTT. As protein: CASSQESRVRELFF.